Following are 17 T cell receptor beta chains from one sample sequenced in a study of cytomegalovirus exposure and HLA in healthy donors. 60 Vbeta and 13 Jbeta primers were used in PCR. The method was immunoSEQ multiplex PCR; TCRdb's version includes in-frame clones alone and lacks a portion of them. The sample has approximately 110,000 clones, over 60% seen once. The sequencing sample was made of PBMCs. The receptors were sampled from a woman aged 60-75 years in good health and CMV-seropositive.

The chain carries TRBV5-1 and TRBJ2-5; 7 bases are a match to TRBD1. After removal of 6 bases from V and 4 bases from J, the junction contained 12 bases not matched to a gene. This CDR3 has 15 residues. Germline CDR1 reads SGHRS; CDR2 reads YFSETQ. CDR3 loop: CASIEGAGGLETQYF. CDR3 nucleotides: TGCGCCAGCATCGAAGGAGCAGGGGGTTTAGAGACCCAGTACTTC.

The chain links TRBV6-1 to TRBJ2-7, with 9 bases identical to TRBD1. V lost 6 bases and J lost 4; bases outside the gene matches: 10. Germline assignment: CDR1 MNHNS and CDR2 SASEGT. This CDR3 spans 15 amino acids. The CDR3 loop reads CASREQGAPAYEQYF. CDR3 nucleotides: TGTGCCAGCAGAGAACAGGGGGCTCCCGCGTACGAGCAGTACTTC.

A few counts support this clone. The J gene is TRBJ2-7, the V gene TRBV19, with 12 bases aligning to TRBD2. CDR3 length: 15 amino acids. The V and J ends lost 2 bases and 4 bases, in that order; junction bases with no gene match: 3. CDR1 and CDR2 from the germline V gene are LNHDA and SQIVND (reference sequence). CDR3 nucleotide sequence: TGTGCCAGTAGTATACTAGCGGGAGGGCCATACGAGCAGTACTTC. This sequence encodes CASSILAGGPYEQYF.

The CDR3: CATSRVLGQGNTGELFF. The CDR3 nucleotides are TGTGCCACCAGCAGAGTGCTAGGACAGGGTAACACCGGGGAGCTGTTTTTT. V is TRBV15 and J is TRBJ2-2; 8 nucleotides agree with TRBD1. This CDR3 has 17 amino acids. The germline V gene has CDR1 LNHNV and CDR2 YYDKDF (reference sequence). The J segment lost 2 bases and the V segment lost 1 base, leaving 6 bases of the junction unmatched.

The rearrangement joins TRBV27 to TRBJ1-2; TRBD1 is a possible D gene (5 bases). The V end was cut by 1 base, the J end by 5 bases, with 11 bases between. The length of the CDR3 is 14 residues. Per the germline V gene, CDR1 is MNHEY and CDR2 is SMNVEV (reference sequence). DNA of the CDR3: TGTGCCAGCAGTTTATGGGGGGGAGGGTATGGCTACACCTTC. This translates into CASSLWGGGYGYTF.

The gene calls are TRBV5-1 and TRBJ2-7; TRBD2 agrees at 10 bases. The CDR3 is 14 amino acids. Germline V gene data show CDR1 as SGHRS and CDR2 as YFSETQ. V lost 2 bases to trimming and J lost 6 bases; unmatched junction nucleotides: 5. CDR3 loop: CASSFLAGVGEQYF. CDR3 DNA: TGCGCCAGCAGCTTCCTAGCGGGAGTCGGCGAGCAGTACTTC.

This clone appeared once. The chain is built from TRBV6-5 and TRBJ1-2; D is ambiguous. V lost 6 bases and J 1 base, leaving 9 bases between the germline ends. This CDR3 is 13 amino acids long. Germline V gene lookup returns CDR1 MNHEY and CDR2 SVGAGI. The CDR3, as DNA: TGTGCCAGCAGGCACACAGATAACTATGGCTACACCTTC. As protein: CASRHTDNYGYTF.

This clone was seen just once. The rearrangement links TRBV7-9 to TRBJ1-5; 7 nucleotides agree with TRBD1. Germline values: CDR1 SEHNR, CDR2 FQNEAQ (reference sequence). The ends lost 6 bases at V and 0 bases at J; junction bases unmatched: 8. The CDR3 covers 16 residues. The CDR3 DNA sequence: TGTGCCAGCAGTGACGACAGGGTGTATAGCAATCAGCCCCAGCATTTT. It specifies CASSDDRVYSNQPQHF.

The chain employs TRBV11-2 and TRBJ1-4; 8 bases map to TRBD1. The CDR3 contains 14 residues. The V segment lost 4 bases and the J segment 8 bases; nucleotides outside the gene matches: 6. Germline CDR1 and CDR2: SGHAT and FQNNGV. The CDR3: CASSSPGTGEKLFF. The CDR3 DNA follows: TGTGCCAGCAGCTCGCCCGGGACAGGCGAAAAACTGTTTTTT.

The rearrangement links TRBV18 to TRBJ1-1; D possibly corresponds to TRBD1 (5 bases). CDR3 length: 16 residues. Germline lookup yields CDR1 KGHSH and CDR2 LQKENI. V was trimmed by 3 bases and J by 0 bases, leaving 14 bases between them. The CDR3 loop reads CASSPINGHLNTEAFF. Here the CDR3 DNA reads TGTGCCAGCTCACCGATAAACGGACACCTGAACACTGAAGCTTTCTTT.

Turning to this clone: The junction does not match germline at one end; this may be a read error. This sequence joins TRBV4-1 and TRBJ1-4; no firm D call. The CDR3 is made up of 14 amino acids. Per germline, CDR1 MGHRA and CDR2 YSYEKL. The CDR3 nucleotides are TGCGCCAACAGCCTCCTTGAGGGTGGCGAAAAACTGTTTTTT. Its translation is CANSLLEGGEKLFF.

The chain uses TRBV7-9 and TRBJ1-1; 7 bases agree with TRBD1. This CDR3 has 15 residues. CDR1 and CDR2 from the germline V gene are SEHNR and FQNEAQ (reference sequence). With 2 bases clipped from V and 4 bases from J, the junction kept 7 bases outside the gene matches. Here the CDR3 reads CASSLRGGEGTEAFF. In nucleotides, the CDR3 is TGTGCCAGCAGCTTAAGAGGGGGCGAGGGCACTGAAGCTTTCTTT.

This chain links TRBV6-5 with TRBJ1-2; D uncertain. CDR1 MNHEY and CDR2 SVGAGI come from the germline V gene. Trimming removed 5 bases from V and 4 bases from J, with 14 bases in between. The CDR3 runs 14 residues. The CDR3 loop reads CASSERTYLYGYTF. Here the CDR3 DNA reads TGTGCCAGCAGTGAACGCACTTACCTCTATGGCTACACCTTC.

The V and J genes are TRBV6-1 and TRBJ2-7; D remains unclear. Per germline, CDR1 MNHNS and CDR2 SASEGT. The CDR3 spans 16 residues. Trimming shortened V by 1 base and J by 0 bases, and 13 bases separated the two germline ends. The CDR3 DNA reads TGTGCCAGCAGTGAAGAGAGGTCCCAGAGCTCCTACGAGCAGTACTTC. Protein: CASSEERSQSSYEQYF.

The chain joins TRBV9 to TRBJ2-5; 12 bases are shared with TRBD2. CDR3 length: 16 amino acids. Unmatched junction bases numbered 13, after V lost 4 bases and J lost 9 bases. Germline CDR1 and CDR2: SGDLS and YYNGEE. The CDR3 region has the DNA TGTGCCAGCAGCCCAGATGGGACTAGCGGGCGGGGGGCCCAGTACTTC. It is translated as CASSPDGTSGRGAQYF.

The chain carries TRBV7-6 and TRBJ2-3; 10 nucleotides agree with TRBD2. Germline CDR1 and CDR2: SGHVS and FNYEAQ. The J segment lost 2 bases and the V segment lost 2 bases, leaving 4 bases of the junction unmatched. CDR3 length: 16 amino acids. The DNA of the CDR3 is TGTGCCAGCAGCTTAACGCTAGCGGGGGTCACAGATACGCAGTATTTT. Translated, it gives CASSLTLAGVTDTQYF.

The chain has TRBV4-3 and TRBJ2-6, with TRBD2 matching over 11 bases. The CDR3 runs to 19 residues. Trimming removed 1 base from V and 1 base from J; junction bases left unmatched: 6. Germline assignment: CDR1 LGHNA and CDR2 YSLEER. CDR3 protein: CASSQGLAGSGSGANVLTF. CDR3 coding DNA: TGCGCCAGCAGCCAAGGACTAGCGGGATCGGGGTCTGGGGCCAACGTCCTGACTTTC.